Detailed here is one T cell receptor beta chain. Per the study methods: From reference gene primer amplification, estimates of nucleated cell counts were derived. Method: immunoSEQ multiplex PCR; TCRdb's copy keeps in-frame clones and lacks some. V, J and clone size are those of that table, while D and trimming were read from the DNA. The table includes fewer than 200,000 clones, 75% to 90% detected once. This entry is derived from a study of blood T cell repertoires in COVID-19. At the level of the study: Material from acute and convalescent COVID-19 was sourced from the United States, Italy and Spain. T cells, B-cell-depleted T cells, or PBMCs supplied cDNA or gDNA.

The CDR3 spans 17 residues. In germline, CDR1 is SGHNT, CDR2 YENEEA. Between the trimmed V and J ends, which lost 4 bases and 7 bases, there was a span of 23 bases. The TCR was taken from a woman aged 60-75 years with acute or convalescent COVID-19. The specimen sequenced was peripheral blood. The chain carries TRBV11-3 and TRBJ2-1; the D gene is possibly TRBD2 (7 bases). CDR3 nucleotide sequence: TGTGCCAGCAGCTGGGGGGGGGCAGGGACCCACTCAAATGAGCAGTTCTTC. This translates into CASSWGGAGTHSNEQFF. Full variable domain (outside the CDR3, taken from reference TRBV11-3 and TRBJ2-1): EAGVVQSPRYKIIEKKQPVAFWCNPISGHNTLYWYLQNLGQGPELLIRYENEEAVDDSQLPKDRFSAERLKGVDSTLKIQPAELGDSAVYLCASSWGGAGTHSNEQFFGPGTRLTVL.